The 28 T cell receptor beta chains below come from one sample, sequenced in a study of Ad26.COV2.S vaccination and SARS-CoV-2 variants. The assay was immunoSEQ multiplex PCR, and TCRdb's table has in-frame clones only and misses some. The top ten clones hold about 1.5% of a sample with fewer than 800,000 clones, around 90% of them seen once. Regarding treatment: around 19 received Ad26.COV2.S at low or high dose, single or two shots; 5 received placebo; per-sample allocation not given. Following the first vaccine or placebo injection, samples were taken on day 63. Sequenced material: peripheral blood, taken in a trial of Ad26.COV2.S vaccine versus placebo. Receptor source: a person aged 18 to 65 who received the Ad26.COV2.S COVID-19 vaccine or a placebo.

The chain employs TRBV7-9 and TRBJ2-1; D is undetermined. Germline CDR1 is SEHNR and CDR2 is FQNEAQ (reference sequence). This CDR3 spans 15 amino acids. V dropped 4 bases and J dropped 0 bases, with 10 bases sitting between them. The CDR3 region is CASSSLGSSYNEQFF. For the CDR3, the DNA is TGTGCCAGCAGCTCTCTCGGAAGCTCCTACAATGAGCAGTTCTTC.

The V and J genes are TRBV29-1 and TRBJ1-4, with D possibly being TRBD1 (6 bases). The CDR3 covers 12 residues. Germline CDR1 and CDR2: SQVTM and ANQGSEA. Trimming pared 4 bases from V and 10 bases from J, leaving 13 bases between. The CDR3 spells CSVGDGGPKLFF. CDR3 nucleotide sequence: TGCAGCGTTGGAGACGGGGGGCCAAAACTGTTTTTT.

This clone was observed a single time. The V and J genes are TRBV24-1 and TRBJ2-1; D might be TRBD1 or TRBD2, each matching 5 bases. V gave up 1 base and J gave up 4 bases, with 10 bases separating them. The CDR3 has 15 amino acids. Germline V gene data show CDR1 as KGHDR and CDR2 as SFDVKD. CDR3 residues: CATSDFRDQYNEQFF. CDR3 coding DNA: TGTGCCACCAGTGATTTCCGGGACCAGTACAATGAGCAGTTCTTC.

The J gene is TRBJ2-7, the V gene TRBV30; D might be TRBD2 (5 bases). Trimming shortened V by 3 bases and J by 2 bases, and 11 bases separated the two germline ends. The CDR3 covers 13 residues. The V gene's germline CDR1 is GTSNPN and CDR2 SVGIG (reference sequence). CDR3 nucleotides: TGTGCCTGGAGCCGGGGTAGCCCCTACGAGCAGTACTTC. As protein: CAWSRGSPYEQYF.

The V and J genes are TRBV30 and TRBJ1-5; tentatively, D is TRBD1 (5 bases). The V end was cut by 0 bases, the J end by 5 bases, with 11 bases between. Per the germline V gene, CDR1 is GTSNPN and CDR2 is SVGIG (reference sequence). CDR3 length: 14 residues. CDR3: CAWSVRQGDQPQHF. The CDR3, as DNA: TGTGCCTGGAGTGTACGGCAGGGAGATCAGCCCCAGCATTTT.

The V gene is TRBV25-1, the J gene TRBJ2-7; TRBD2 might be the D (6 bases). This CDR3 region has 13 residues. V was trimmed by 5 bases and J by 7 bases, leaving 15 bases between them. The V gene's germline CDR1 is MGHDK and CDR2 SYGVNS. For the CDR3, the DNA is TGTGCCAGCAGTATTGGGGGAGGTGAAGAGCAGTACTTC. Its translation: CASSIGGGEEQYF.

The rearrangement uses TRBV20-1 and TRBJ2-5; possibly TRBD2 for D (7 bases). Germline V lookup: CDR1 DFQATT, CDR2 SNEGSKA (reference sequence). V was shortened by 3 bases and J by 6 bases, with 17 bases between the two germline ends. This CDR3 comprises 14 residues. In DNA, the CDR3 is TGCAGTGCTAGTCTAGCGGAGGGGGAGAAGACCCAGTACTTC. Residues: CSASLAEGEKTQYF.

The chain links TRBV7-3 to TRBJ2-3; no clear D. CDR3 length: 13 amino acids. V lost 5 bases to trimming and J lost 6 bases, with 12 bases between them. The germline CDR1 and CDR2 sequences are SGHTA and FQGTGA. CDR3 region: CASSLAGADTQYF. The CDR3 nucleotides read TGTGCCAGCAGCCTGGCCGGCGCCGATACGCAGTATTTT.

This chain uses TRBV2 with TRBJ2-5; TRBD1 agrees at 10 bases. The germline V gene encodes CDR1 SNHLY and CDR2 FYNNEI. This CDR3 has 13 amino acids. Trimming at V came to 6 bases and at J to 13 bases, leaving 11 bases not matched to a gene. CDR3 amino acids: CASSLDRDRGSYF. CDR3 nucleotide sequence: TGTGCCAGCAGCCTAGACCGGGACAGGGGTTCGTACTTC.

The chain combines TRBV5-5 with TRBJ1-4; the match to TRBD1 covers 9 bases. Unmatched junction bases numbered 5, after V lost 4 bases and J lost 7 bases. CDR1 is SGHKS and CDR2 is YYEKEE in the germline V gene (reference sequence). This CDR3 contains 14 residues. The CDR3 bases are TGTGCCAGCAGCAGGACAGGGGTTTTTGAAAAACTGTTTTTT. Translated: CASSRTGVFEKLFF.

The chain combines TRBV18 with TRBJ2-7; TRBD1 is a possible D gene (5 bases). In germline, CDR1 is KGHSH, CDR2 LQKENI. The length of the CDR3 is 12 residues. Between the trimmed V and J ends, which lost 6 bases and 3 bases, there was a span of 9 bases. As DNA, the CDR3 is TGTGCCAGCTCGGAACAGGACTACGAGCAGTACTTC. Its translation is CASSEQDYEQYF.

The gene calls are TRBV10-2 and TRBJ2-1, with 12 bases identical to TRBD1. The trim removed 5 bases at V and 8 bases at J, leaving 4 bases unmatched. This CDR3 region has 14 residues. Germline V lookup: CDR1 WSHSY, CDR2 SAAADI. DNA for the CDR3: TGCGCCAGCAGTCCCGGGACAGGGGGCTATGAGCAGTTCTTC. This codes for CASSPGTGGYEQFF.

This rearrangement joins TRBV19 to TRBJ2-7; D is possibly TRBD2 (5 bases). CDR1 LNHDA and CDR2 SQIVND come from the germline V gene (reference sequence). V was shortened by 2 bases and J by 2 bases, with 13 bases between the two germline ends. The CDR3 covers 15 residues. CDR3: CASSIISGSPYEQYF. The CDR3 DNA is TGTGCCAGTAGTATAATAAGCGGTTCACCCTACGAGCAGTACTTC.

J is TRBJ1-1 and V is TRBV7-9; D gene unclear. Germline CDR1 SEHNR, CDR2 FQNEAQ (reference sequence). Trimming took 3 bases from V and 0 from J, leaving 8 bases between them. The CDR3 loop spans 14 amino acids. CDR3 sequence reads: CASSLSQLNTEAFF. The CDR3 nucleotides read TGTGCCAGCAGCTTGAGTCAGTTGAACACTGAAGCTTTCTTT. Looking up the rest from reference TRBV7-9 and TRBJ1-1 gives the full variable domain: DTGVSQNPRHKITKRGQNVTFRCDPISEHNRLYWYRQTLGQGPEFLTYFQNEAQLEKSRLLSDRFSAERPKGSFSTLEIQRTEQGDSAMYLCASSLSQLNTEAFFGQGTRLTVV.

The DNA for the CDR3 is TGTGCCAGCAGCCCGACAGGGGGCTCGGGTGAAGCTTTCTTT. Its protein product is CASSPTGGSGEAFF. This rearrangement joins TRBV11-3 to TRBJ1-1, with TRBD1 matching 10 bases. Looked up from germline, CDR1 is SGHNT and CDR2 is YENEEA. J lost 7 bases, V lost 5 bases, and 7 bases had no gene match. The length of the CDR3 is 14 residues.

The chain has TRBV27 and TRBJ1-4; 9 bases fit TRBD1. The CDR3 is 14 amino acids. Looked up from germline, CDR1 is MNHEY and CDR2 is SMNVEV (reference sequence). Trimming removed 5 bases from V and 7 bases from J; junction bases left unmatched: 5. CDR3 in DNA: TGTGCCAGCAGTGCCGGGACAGGGATTGAAAAACTGTTTTTT. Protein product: CASSAGTGIEKLFF.

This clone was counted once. As DNA, the CDR3 is TGTGCCAGCAGTGAAGATCCGGGAGCCCGCAATCAGCCCCAGCATTTT. It yields the protein CASSEDPGARNQPQHF. The rearrangement joins TRBV6-1 to TRBJ1-5; D not resolved. Per germline, CDR1 MNHNS and CDR2 SASEGT. The CDR3 totals 16 residues. V was trimmed by 1 base and J by 2 bases, leaving 12 bases between them.

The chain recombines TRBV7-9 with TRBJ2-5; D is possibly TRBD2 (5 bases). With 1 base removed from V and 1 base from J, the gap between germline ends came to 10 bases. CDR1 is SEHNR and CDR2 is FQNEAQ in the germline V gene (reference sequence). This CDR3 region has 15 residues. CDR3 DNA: TGTGCCAGCAGCTTAGACGGGGTCCTCCAAGAGACCCAGTACTTC. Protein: CASSLDGVLQETQYF.

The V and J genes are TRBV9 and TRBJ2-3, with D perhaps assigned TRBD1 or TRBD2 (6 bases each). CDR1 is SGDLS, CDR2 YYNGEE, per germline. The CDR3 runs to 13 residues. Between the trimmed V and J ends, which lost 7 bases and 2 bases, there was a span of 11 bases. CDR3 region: CASGGGLTDTQYF. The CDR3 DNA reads TGTGCCAGCGGAGGGGGACTCACAGATACGCAGTATTTT.

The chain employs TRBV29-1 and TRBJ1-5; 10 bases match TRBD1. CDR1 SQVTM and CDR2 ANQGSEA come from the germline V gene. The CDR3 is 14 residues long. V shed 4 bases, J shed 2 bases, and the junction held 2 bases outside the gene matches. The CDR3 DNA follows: TGCAGCGTTGGGGGGACAGGGGGCAATCAGCCCCAGCATTTT. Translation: CSVGGTGGNQPQHF.

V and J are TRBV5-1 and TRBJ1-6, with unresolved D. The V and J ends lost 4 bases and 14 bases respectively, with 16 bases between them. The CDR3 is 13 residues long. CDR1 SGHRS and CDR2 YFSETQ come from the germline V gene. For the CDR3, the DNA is TGCGCCAGCAGCCCCGGCGGGAGTAGCTCCCTCCACTTT. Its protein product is CASSPGGSSSLHF.

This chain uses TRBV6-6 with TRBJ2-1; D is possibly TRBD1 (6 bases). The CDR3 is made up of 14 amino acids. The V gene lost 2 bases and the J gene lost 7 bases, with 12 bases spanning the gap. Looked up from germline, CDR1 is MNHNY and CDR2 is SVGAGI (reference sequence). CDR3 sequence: CASSYLQGVNEQFF. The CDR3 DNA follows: TGTGCCAGCAGTTACCTACAGGGAGTGAATGAGCAGTTCTTC.

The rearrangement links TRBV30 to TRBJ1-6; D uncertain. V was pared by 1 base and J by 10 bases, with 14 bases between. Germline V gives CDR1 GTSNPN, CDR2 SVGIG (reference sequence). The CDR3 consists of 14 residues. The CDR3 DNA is TGTGCCTGGAGTGCCGATACTCTCGGATCACCCCTCCACTTT. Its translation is CAWSADTLGSPLHF.

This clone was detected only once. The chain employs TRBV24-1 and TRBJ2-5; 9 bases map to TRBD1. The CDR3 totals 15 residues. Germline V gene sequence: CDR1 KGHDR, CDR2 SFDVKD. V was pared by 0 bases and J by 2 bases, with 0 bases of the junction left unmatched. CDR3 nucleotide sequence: TGTGCCACCAGTGATTTGGGGACAGGGCAAGAGACCCAGTACTTC. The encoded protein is CATSDLGTGQETQYF.

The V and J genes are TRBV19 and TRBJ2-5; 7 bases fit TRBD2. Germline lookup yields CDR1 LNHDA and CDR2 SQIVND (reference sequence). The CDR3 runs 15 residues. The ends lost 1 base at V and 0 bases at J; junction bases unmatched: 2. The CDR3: CASSIASGNQETQYF. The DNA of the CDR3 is TGTGCCAGTAGTATAGCGAGCGGGAACCAAGAGACCCAGTACTTC.

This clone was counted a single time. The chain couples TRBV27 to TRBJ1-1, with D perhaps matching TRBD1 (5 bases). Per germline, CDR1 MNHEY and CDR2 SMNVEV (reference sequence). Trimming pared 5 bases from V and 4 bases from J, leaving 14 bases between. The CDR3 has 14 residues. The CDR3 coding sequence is TGTGCCAGCAGTCCAGGGTTGTACGGCACTGAAGCTTTCTTT. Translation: CASSPGLYGTEAFF.

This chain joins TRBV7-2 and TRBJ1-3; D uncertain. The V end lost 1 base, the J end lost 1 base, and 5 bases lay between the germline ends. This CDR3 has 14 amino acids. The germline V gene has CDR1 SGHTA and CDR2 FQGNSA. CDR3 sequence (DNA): TGTGCCAGCAGCTTAGGGGCTTCTGGAAACACCATATATTTT. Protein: CASSLGASGNTIYF.

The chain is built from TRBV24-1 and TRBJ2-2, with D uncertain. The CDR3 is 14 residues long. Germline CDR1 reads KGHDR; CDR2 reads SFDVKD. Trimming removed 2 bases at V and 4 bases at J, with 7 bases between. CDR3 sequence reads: CATSDSRPTGELFF. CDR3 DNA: TGTGCCACCAGTGATTCTAGACCCACCGGGGAGCTGTTTTTT.